This T cell receptor (beta chain) came from a study of blood T cell repertoires in COVID-19. Study overall: The United States, Italy and Spain were the sources of the acute and convalescent COVID-19 samples. In each case, the material was cDNA or gDNA derived from T cells, B-cell-depleted T cells, or PBMCs.

This clone was counted between two and nine times. Original analysis: Estimation of nucleated cell counts was performed using reference gene primer amplification. Profiled with immunoSEQ multiplex PCR; TCRdb holds only in-frame clones, not every one. V, J and clone size reflect that table, while D and trimming were determined from the DNA. The sample has 80,000 to 100,000 clones, around 82% seen once; the top ten hold approximately 11%. Between the trimmed V and J ends, which lost 6 bases and 0 bases, there was a span of 12 bases. Germline assignment: CDR1 SNHLY and CDR2 FYNNEI. The CDR3 spans 15 residues.

This TCR was sampled from a man aged 70 or older with active or convalescent COVID-19. Sequencing was carried out using peripheral blood. J is TRBJ2-4 and V is TRBV2; D call uncertain. The CDR3: CASRRTPLAKNIQYF. The DNA for the CDR3 is TGTGCCAGCAGACGTACTCCGCTAGCCAAAAACATTCAGTACTTC. Full variable domain (outside the CDR3, taken from reference TRBV2 and TRBJ2-4): EPEVTQTPSHQVTQMGQEVILRCVPISNHLYFYWYRQILGQKVEFLVSFYNNEISEKSEIFDDQFSVERPDGSNFTLKIRSTKLEDSAMYFCASRRTPLAKNIQYFGAGTRLSVL.